These 6 T cell receptor beta chains were sequenced from one sample in a study of blood T cell repertoires in COVID-19. TCRdb's table, derived via immunoSEQ multiplex PCR, lists solely in-frame clones and lacks some. The repertoire holds some 350,000 clones, with about 90% as singletons. Sequenced input: peripheral blood. The receptors were sampled from a woman aged 18-29 years who had recovered from COVID-19.

The J gene is TRBJ2-7, the V gene TRBV18; 9 positions match TRBD2. Germline CDR1 reads KGHSH; CDR2 reads LQKENI. J was trimmed by 6 bases and V by 0 bases; bases with no gene match: 9. This CDR3 has 16 residues. The CDR3 here is CASSPPKGGSGSEQYV. The CDR3 coding sequence is TGTGCCAGCTCACCACCAAAGGGTGGTAGCGGGAGCGAGCAGTACGTC.

This sequence joins TRBV4-1 and TRBJ1-4; D is ambiguous. V was shortened by 4 bases and J by 4 bases, with 16 bases between the two germline ends. The germline gives CDR1 MGHRA, CDR2 YSYEKL. The CDR3 runs to 16 residues. CDR3 sequence: CASSPEPGKYNEKLFF. The CDR3 DNA reads as TGCGCCAGCAGCCCCGAGCCGGGGAAATATAATGAAAAACTGTTTTTT.

The chain has TRBV7-7 and TRBJ2-2; 10 bases fit TRBD2. In germline, CDR1 is SSHAT, CDR2 FNYEAQ (reference sequence). This CDR3 has 16 amino acids. V shed 6 bases and J 7 bases; nucleotides not matched to a gene: 11. The CDR3 DNA is TGTGCCAGCAGTCGGAGCCGGACTAGCGGAGTCGGGGAGCTGTTTTTT. Protein product: CASSRSRTSGVGELFF. Full variable domain (outside the CDR3, taken from reference TRBV7-7 and TRBJ2-2): GAGVSQSPRYKVTKRGQDVTLRCDPISSHATLYWYQQALGQGPEFLTYFNYEAQPDKSGLPSDRFSAERPEGSISTLTIQRTEQRDSAMYRCASSRSRTSGVGELFFGEGSRLTVL.

The chain employs TRBV19 and TRBJ1-2; maybe TRBD1 (5 bases). The CDR3 is 11 residues long. V lost 9 bases to trimming and J lost 5 bases, with 10 bases between them. Germline CDR1 and CDR2: LNHDA and SQIVND (reference sequence). CDR3 in DNA: TGTGCCAGCGGGGGGAGTTATGGCTACACCTTC. This encodes CASGGSYGYTF. The full variable domain, rest sourced from reference TRBV19 and TRBJ1-2, is DGGITQSPKYLFRKEGQNVTLSCEQNLNHDAMYWYRQDPGQGLRLIYYSQIVNDFQKGDIAEGYSVSREKKESFPLTVTSAQKNPTAFYLCASGGSYGYTFGSGTRLTVV.

The chain recombines TRBV12-3 or TRBV12-4 with TRBJ1-1, with D perhaps matching TRBD1 (5 bases). Trimming stripped 1 base from V and 6 bases from J, with 6 bases between. The CDR3 is 12 amino acids. CDR3 sequence: CASSLGGPEAFF. DNA of the CDR3: TGTGCCAGCAGTTTAGGGGGCCCTGAAGCTTTCTTT.

V and J are TRBV6-1 and TRBJ2-5, with a possible D match to TRBD2 (6 bases). V lost 0 bases, J lost 1 base, and 24 bases lay in between. CDR1 and CDR2 (germline): MNHNS, SASEGT. The CDR3 covers 20 residues. The CDR3 nucleotides are TGTGCCAGCAGTGAAGCGGCGGGGCTTCGTAGGACTGGCGGCCAAGAGACCCAGTACTTC. Encoded protein: CASSEAAGLRRTGGQETQYF.